A selection of T cell receptor beta chains follows, all from one sample in a study of cytomegalovirus exposure and HLA in healthy donors. The repertoire was sequenced with immunoSEQ multiplex PCR; TCRdb's copy has only in-frame clones and lacks some. This sample has under 130,000 clones, with around 80% found just once. Material: PBMCs. Receptors were obtained from a man aged 18 to 35 in good health and CMV-seronegative. The CDR3 runs from the conserved cysteine through the conserved F or W.

j_call v_call cdr3_aa
TRBJ2-1 TRBV7-8 CASSLAPRTGDEQFF
TRBJ2-1 TRBV29-1 CSVALDRGYEQFF
TRBJ1-1 TRBV19 CASSISWEGYTEAFF
TRBJ2-6 TRBV4-2 CASSQDPWRGSAGANVLTF
. TRBV4-1 CASSELPGLVNGAYEQYF
TRBJ1-1 TRBV6-6 CASSYRVRGMNTEAFF
TRBJ1-1 TRBV28 CASSDRTEAFF
TRBJ2-1 TRBV4-3 CASSQPSGRDNEQFF
TRBJ1-3 TRBV5-8 CASSRGHSGNTIYF
TRBJ2-7 TRBV28 CASSLSGAGQGFYEQYF
TRBJ1-2 TRBV7-2 CASNNDSPKGYTF
TRBJ2-5 TRBV10-3 CAISAGLAGSTRQETQYF
TRBJ2-2 TRBV7-2 CASSLNRVSGELFF
TRBJ1-2 TRBV4-3 CASSHEGGRGYTF
TRBJ2-1 TRBV28 CASRAGGSRDEQFF
TRBJ2-1 TRBV11-3 CASSLEGAGRNEQFF
TRBJ2-7 TRBV5-6 CASSLSPGGYEQYF
TRBJ1-2 TRBV2 CASSPQRFGEGYTF